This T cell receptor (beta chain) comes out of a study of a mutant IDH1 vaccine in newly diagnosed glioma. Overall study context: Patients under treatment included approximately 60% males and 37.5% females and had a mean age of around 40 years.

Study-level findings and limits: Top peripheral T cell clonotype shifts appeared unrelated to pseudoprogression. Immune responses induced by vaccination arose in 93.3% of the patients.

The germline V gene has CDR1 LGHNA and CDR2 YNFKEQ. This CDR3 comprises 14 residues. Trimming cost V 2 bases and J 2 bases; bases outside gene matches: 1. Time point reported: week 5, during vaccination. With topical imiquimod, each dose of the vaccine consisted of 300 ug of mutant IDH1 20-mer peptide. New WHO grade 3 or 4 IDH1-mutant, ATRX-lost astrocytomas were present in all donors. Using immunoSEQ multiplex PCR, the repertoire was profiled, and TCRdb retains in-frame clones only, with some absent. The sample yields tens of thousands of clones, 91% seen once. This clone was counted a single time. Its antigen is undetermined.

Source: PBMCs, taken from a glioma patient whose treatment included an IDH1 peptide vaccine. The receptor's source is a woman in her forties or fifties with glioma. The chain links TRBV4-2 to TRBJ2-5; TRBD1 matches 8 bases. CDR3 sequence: CASSQTGGQETQYF. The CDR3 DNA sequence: TGTGCCAGCAGCCAAACAGGGGGTCAAGAGACCCAGTACTTC.